This entry is about one TCR beta chain. Profiled with immunoSEQ multiplex PCR; TCRdb holds only in-frame clones, not every one. The table lists around 150,000 clones, over 90% of them singletons, with approximately 0.97% in the top ten. The sample originates from a study of control samples from healthy donors and cancer patients. The V and J ends lost 4 bases and 2 bases, in that order; junction bases with no gene match: 2. The CDR3 is made up of 14 amino acids. The V gene's germline CDR1 is SQVTM and CDR2 ANQGSEA. This receptor was taken from a woman aged 25 to 45 in good health. V is TRBV29-1 and J is TRBJ2-4; TRBD1 agrees at 10 bases. What was sequenced was blood. The CDR3, as DNA: TGCAGCGTTGGGGACAGGGGACCCAAAAACATTCAGTACTTC. Amino acids: CSVGDRGPKNIQYF.